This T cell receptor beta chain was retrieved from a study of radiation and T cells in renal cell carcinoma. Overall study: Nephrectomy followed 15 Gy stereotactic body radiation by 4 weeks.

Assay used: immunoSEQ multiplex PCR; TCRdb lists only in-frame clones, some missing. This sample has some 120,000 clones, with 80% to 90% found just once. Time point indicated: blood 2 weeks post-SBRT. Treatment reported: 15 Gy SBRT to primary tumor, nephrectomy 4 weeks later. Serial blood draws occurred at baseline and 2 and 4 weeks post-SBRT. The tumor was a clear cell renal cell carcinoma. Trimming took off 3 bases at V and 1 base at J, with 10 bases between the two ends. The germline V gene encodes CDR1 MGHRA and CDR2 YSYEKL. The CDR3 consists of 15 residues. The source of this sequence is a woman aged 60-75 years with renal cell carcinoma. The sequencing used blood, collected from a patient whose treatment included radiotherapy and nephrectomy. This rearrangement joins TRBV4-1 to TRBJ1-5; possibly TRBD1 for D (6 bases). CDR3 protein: CASSQEGQSNQPQHF. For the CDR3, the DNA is TGCGCCAGCAGCCAGGAAGGACAGAGCAATCAGCCCCAGCATTTT.